This T cell receptor beta chain was identified in a study of shared clonotypes between healthy human individuals. Trimming at V came to 3 bases and at J to 13 bases, leaving 13 bases not matched to a gene. The CDR3 spans 15 residues. CDR1 and CDR2 (germline): LNHDA, SQIVND (reference sequence). Here immunoSEQ multiplex PCR was the method, and the copy in TCRdb shows in-frame clones only, minus some. This table has around 1 million clones, approximately 80% appearing once. The chain carries TRBV19 and TRBJ2-1; 9 nucleotides match TRBD2. The receptor was isolated from a man aged 18 to 29 in good health. Material: memory CD4+ T cells sorted from blood. The subset was: CD45RA-negative fraction. The chain's CDR3 is CASSIPPPYSGGQFF. The CDR3 DNA is TGTGCCAGTAGTATCCCCCCCCCGTATAGCGGGGGACAGTTCTTC.